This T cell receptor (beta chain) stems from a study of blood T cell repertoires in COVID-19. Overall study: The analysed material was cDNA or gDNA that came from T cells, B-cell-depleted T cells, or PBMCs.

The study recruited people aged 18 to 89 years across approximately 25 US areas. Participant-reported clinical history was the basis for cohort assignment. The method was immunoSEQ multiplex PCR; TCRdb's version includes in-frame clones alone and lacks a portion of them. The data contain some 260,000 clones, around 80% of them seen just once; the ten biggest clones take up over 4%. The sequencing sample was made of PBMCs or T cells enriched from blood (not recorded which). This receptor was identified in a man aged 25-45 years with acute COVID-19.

In DNA, the CDR3 is TGTGCCAGCAGCTTAGCGCGGGACAGGGAAGGGAAAGCTTTCTTT. This codes for CASSLARDREGKAFF. The chain recombines TRBV7-9 with TRBJ1-1; 9 bases are a match to TRBD1. Unmatched junction bases numbered 8, after V lost 0 bases and J lost 9 bases. Germline V lookup: CDR1 SEHNR, CDR2 FQNEAQ (reference sequence). The CDR3 has 15 amino acids. Looking up the rest from reference TRBV7-9 and TRBJ1-1 gives the full variable domain: DTGVSQNPRHKITKRGQNVTFRCDPISEHNRLYWYRQTLGQGPEFLTYFQNEAQLEKSRLLSDRFSAERPKGSFSTLEIQRTEQGDSAMYLCASSLARDREGKAFFGQGTRLTVV.